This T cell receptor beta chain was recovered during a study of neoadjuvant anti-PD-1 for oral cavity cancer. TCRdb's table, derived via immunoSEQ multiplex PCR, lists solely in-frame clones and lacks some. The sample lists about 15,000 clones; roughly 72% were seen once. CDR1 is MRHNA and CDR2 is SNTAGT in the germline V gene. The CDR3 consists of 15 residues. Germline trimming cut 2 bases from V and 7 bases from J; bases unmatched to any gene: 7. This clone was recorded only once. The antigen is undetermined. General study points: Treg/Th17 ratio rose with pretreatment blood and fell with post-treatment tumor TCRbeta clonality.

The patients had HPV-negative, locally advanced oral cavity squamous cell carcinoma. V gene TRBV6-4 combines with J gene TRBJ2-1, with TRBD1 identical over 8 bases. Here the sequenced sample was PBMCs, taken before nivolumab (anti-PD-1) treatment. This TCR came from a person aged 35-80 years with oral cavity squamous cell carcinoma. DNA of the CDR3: TGTGCCAGCAGTGACGCCGGGACAGGCAGGAATGAGCAGTTCTTC. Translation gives CASSDAGTGRNEQFF.